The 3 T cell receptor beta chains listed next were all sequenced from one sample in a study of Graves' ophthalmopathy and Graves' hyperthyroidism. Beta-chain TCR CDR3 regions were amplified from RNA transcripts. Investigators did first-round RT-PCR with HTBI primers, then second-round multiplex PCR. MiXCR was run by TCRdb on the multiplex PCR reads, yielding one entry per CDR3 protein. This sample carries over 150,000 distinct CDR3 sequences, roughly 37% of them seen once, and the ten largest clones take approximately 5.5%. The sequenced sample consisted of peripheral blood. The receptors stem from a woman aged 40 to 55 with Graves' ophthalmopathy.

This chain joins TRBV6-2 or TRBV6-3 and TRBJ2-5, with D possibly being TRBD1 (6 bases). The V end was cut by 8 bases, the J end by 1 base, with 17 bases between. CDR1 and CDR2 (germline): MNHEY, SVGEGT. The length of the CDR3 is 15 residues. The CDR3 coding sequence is TGTGCCAGCGGACGTGACGGACAGATCCAAGAGACCCAGTACTTC. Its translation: CASGRDGQIQETQYF.

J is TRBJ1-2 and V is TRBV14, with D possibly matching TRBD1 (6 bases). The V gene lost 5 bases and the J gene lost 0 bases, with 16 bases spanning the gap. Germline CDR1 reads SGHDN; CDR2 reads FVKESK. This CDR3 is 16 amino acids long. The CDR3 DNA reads TGTGCCAGCAGCGTATCCTGGACAGTAGCTAACTATGGCTACACCTTC. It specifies CASSVSWTVANYGYTF.

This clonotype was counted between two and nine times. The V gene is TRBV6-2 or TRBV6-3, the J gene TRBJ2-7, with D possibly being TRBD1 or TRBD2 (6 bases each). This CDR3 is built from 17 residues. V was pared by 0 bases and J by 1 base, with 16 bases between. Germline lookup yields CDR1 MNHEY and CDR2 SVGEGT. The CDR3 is CASSYSHRGGLSYEQYF. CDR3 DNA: TGTGCCAGCAGTTACTCGCACCGAGGGGGACTTTCCTACGAGCAGTACTTC.